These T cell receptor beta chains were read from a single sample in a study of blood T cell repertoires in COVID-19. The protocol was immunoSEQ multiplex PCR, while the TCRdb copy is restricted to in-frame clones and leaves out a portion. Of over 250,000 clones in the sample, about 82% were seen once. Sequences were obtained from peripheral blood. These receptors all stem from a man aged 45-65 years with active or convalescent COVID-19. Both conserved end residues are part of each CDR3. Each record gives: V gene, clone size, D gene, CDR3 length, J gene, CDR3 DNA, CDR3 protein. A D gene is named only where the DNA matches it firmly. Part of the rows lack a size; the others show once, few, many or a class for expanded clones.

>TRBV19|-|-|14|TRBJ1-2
TGTGCCAGTAGTATATTGGCAGGGTCCGGGGGCTACACCTTC
CASSILAGSGGYTF
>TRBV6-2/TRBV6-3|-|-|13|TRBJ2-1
TGTGCCAGCAGCCTGTCTACCTACAATGAGCAGTTCTTC
CASSLSTYNEQFF
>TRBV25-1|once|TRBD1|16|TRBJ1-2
TGTGCCAGCAGTGAATTGGGGACAGGGGGTAGAGATGGCTACACCTTC
CASSELGTGGRDGYTF
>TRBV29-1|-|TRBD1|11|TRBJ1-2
TGCAGCGTTGAGGACAGGGGAGGCTACACCTTC
CSVEDRGGYTF
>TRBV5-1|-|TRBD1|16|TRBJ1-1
TGCGCCAGCAGCTTGGGGGACAGGTCCATGAACACTGAAGCTTTCTTT
CASSLGDRSMNTEAFF
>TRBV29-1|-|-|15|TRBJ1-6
TGCAGCGTCCGGACGGAGGACAGAAATAATTCACCCCTCCACTTT
CSVRTEDRNNSPLHF
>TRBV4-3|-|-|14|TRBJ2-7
TGCGCCAGCAGCCGAGGGATTGCTACCTACGAGCAGTACTTC
CASSRGIATYEQYF
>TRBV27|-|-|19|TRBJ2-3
TGTGCCAGCAGTTTATCGGACAAGCGAAGAGGAAGTAGCACAGATACGCAGTATTTT
CASSLSDKRRGSSTDTQYF
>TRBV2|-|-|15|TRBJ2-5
TGTGCCAGCAGTGAACAGGGGCAGGGCCTGGAGACCCAGTACTTC
CASSEQGQGLETQYF
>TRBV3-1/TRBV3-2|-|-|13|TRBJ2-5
TGTGCCAGCAGCCAAAGGACACAAGAGACCCAGTACTTC
CASSQRTQETQYF
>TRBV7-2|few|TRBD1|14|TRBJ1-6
TGTGCCAGCAGTTTAGGACAGGGGCGATCACCCCTCCACTTT
CASSLGQGRSPLHF
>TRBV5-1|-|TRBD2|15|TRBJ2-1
TGCGCCAGCATCCCCGGGACTAGCGGGAGGAATGAGCAGTTCTTC
CASIPGTSGRNEQFF
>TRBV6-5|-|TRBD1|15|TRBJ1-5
TGTGCCAGCAGCCTACGGACAGGGTCCAATCAGCCCCAGCATTTT
CASSLRTGSNQPQHF
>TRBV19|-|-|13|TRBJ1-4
TGTGCCAGTAGTACCCAAACAGGGCAGAAACTGTTTTTT
CASSTQTGQKLFF
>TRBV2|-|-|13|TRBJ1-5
TGTGCCAGCAGTACGGGGGAGAGGATGCCCCAGCATTTT
CASSTGERMPQHF
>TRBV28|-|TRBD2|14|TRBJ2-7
TGTGCCAGCAGGCTAGCGGGAAATTCCTACGAGCAGTACTTC
CASRLAGNSYEQYF
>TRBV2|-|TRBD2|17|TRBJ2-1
TGTGCCAGCGGTAGCGGGTGGATTAGGAGCTCCTACAATGAGCAGTTCTTC
CASGSGWIRSSYNEQFF
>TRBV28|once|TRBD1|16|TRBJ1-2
TGTGCCAGCAGTATAACCCGGGACAGGGATAACTATGGCTACACCTTC
CASSITRDRDNYGYTF
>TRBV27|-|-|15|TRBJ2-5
TGTGCCAGCAGCCCCCCAGGGTGGGTTAAGGAGACCCAGTACTTC
CASSPPGWVKETQYF
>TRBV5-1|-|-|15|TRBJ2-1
TGCGCCAGCAGCTTGGAGGGAGGTTCGGGAGCTGAGCAGTTCTTC
CASSLEGGSGAEQFF
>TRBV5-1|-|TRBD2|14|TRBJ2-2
TGCGCCAGCAGCAGCGGCGGGGGGGCCGGGGAGCTGTTTTTT
CASSSGGGAGELFF
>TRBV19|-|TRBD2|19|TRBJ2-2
TGTGCCAGTAAAGGGATTTTGGCTAGCGGGAGGGACAGGACCGGGGAGCTGTTTTTT
CASKGILASGRDRTGELFF
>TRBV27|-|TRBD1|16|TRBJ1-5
TGTGTCAGCAGTGCCATCGGGACAGGAGGGAGTCAGCCCCAGCATTTT
CVSSAIGTGGSQPQHF
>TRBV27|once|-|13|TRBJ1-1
TGTGCCAGCAGTTATGGGGCGAACACTGAAGCTTTCTTT
CASSYGANTEAFF
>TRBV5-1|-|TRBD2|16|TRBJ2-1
TGCGCCAGCAGCCTCAAACTAGCGGGAGTGATAGATGAGCAGTTCTTC
CASSLKLAGVIDEQFF
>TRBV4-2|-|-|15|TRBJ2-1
TGTGCCAGCAGCCAAGGTTCGTTTTCCTACAATGAGCAGTTCTTC
CASSQGSFSYNEQFF
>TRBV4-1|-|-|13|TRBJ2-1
TGCGCCAGCAGCCATCAACAGGGAGATGAGCAGTTCTTC
CASSHQQGDEQFF
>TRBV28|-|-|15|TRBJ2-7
TGTGCCAGCAGGTTCTCAGGGGTCCCCGGCTACGAGCAGTACTTC
CASRFSGVPGYEQYF
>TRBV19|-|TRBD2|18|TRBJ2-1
TGTGCCAGTAAGGGACTAGCGGGTTTAACGAGGGGCTACAATGAGCAGTTCTTC
CASKGLAGLTRGYNEQFF
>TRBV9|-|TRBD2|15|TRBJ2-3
TGTGCCAGCAGCCCAGGGGGACTAGCGCGAGATACGCAGTATTTT
CASSPGGLARDTQYF
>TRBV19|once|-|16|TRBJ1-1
TGTGCCAGTAGCATTTTCCCTGGGCAAGTGAACACTGAAGCTTTCTTT
CASSIFPGQVNTEAFF
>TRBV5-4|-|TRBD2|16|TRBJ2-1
TGTGCCAGCAGCTTGGCCGCATTAGCGGGAGCCAATGAGCAGTTCTTC
CASSLAALAGANEQFF
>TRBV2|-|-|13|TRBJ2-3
TGTGCCAGCAGTGACAACGGGAGAGATACGCAGTATTTT
CASSDNGRDTQYF
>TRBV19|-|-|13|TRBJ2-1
TGTGCCAGTAGTCGCAAACTTTACAATGAGCAGTTCTTC
CASSRKLYNEQFF
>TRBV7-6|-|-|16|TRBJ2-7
TGTGCCAGCAGCTACCCCGCGTCTGTGAGCACCTACGAGCAGTACTTC
CASSYPASVSTYEQYF
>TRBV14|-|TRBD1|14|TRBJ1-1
TGTGCCAGCAGTCTAACAGGGGGGAAGACTGAAGCTTTCTTT
CASSLTGGKTEAFF
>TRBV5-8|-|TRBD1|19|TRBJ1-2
TGTGCCAGCAGCCTGACCTATGGACAGGGTCCACGAGCCTACTATGGCTACACCTTC
CASSLTYGQGPRAYYGYTF
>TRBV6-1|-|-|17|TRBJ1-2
TGTGCCAGCAGTGAAGCGGGTGCTGGACACCGGTTAGATGGCTACACCTTC
CASSEAGAGHRLDGYTF
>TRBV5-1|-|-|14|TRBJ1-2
TGCGCCAGCAGCCCCCTGACAGGAAACTATGGCTACACCTTC
CASSPLTGNYGYTF